This entry lists 7 T cell receptor beta chains sequenced from one sample in a study of blood T cell repertoires in COVID-19. This table comes from immunoSEQ multiplex PCR, and its TCRdb copy is limited to in-frame clones, with some not included. The sample holds roughly 180,000 clones, 65% to 85% seen once. Sequencing was done on a sample of PBMCs or T cells enriched from blood (not recorded which). Every receptor here comes from a woman in her fifties or sixties in a cohort exposed to, infected with or recovered from COVID-19 (not recorded which).

This clone showed up just a few times. The chain carries TRBV5-1 and TRBJ2-1, with D possibly TRBD2 on 5 matching bases. Trimming pared 0 bases from V and 3 bases from J, leaving 16 bases between. This CDR3 contains 17 residues. Germline-derived CDR1 and CDR2 are SGHRS and YFSETQ. CDR3 amino acids: CASSLAPPADHYNEQFF. The DNA for the CDR3 is TGCGCCAGCAGCTTGGCCCCCCCAGCGGACCACTACAATGAGCAGTTCTTC.

This clone was detected a few times. This chain joins TRBV5-4 and TRBJ1-2; D ambiguous. CDR3 length: 15 amino acids. Between the trimmed V and J ends, which lost 2 bases and 8 bases, there was a span of 19 bases. Germline-derived CDR1 and CDR2 are SGHNT and YYREEE (reference sequence). CDR3 protein: CASSFGNAAVMGYTF. CDR3 coding DNA: TGTGCCAGCAGCTTCGGGAACGCTGCGGTTATGGGCTACACCTTC.

This chain links TRBV4-2 with TRBJ2-3, with D possibly TRBD2 on 7 matching bases. V lost 4 bases and J lost 1, with 24 bases in between. This CDR3 contains 19 residues. The germline V gene encodes CDR1 LGHNA and CDR2 YNFKEQ. CDR3 protein: CASSPGGLHAGLRTDTQYF. CDR3 bases: TGTGCCAGCAGCCCCGGGGGGCTCCACGCGGGGCTCCGCACAGATACGCAGTATTTT.

The V gene is TRBV11-3, the J gene TRBJ1-1, with D unclear. This CDR3 is built from 14 residues. The germline gives CDR1 SGHNT, CDR2 YENEEA. V lost 0 bases to trimming and J lost 5 bases, with 10 bases between them. Here the CDR3 reads CASSLDSLQTEAFF. As DNA, the CDR3 is TGTGCCAGCAGCTTAGATTCCCTGCAGACTGAAGCTTTCTTT. The entire variable domain, with the rest obtained from reference TRBV11-3 and TRBJ1-1, is as follows: EAGVVQSPRYKIIEKKQPVAFWCNPISGHNTLYWYLQNLGQGPELLIRYENEEAVDDSQLPKDRFSAERLKGVDSTLKIQPAELGDSAVYLCASSLDSLQTEAFFGQGTRLTVV.

The chain uses TRBV10-3 and TRBJ2-7; 14 nucleotides match TRBD2. The CDR3 covers 14 residues. In germline, CDR1 is ENHRY, CDR2 SYGVKD. V shed 6 bases, J shed 4 bases, and the junction held 2 bases outside the gene matches. The CDR3 here is CAIRGLAGEYEQYF. CDR3 nucleotide sequence: TGTGCCATCAGGGGACTAGCGGGAGAGTACGAGCAGTACTTC.

The chain uses TRBV7-2 and TRBJ1-2; D is unclear. The CDR3 length is 15 residues. Trimming took off 3 bases at V and 0 bases at J, with 11 bases between the two ends. CDR1 and CDR2 from the germline V gene are SGHTA and FQGNSA. The CDR3 region has the DNA TGTGCCAGCAGCTTCGGGGTAGAAGCTAACTATGGCTACACCTTC. Translation: CASSFGVEANYGYTF.

This chain's CDR3 is CASRESPDNSYEQYF. The CDR3 DNA is TGCGCCAGCAGGGAGTCTCCGGACAACTCCTACGAGCAGTACTTC. The rearrangement links TRBV4-1 to TRBJ2-7; possible D gene TRBD1, 5 bases. The CDR3 totals 15 residues. The ends were cut back, 6 bases at V and 0 bases at J, with 15 bases in the middle. Looked up from germline, CDR1 is MGHRA and CDR2 is YSYEKL.